The present entry profiles one T cell receptor beta chain with its context. This entry belongs to a study of blood T cell repertoires in COVID-19. In the study overall: In each case, the material was cDNA or gDNA derived from T cells, B-cell-depleted T cells, or PBMCs.

Per the original methods: Nucleated cell number was recorded as an estimate derived from reference gene primer amplification. Profiling relied on immunoSEQ multiplex PCR, and the TCRdb table lists in-frame clones only, not all of them. V, J and clone size are those of that table, while D and trimming were read from the DNA. The table has more than 70,000 clones, around 74% seen once. There are 13 residues in the CDR3. Germline assignment: CDR1 SGHKS and CDR2 YYEKEE (reference sequence). V was clipped by 7 bases and J by 3 bases; unmatched bases: 7. Sequencing was carried out using peripheral blood. The TCR originated in a human donor in a cohort sampled during active COVID-19. V usage is TRBV5-5 and J usage is TRBJ2-7, with TRBD1 identical over 7 bases. The CDR3 spells CASGWNRGYEQYF. In DNA, the CDR3 is TGTGCCAGCGGGTGGAACAGGGGCTACGAGCAGTACTTC.